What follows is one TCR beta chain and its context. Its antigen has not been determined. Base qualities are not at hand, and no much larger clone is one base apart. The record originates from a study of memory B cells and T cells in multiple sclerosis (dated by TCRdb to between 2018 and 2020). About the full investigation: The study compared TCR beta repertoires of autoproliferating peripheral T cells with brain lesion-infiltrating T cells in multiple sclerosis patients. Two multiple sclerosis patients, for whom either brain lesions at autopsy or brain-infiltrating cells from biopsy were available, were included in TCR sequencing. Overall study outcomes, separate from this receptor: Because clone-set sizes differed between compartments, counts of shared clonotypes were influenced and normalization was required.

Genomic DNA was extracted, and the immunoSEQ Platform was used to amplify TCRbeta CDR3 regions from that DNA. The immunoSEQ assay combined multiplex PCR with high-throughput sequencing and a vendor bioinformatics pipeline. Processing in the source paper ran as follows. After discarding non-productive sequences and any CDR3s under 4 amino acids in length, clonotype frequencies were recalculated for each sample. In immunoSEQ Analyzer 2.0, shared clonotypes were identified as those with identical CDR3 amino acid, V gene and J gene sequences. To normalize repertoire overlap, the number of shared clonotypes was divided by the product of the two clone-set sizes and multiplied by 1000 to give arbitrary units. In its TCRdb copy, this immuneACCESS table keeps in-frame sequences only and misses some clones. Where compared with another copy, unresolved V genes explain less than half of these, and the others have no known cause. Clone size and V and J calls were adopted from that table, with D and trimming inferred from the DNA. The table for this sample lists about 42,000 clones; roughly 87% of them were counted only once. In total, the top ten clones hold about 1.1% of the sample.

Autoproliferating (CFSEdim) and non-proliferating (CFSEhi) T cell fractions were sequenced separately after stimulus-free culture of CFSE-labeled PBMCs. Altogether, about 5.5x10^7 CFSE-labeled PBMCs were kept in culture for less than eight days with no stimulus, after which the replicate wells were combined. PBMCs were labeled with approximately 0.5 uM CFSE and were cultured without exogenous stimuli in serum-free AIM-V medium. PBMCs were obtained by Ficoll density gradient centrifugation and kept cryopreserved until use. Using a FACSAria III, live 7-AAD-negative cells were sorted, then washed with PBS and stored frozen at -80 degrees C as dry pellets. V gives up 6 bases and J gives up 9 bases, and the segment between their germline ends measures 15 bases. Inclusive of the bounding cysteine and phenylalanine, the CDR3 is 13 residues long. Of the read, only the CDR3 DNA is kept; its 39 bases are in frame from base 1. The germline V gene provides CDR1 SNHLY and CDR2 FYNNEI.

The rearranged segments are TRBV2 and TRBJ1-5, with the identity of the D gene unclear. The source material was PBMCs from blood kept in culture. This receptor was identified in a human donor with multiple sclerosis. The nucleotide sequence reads TGTGCCAGCAGGACACAGTACTCGGGGCCCCAGCATTTT. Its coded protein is CASRTQYSGPQHF.